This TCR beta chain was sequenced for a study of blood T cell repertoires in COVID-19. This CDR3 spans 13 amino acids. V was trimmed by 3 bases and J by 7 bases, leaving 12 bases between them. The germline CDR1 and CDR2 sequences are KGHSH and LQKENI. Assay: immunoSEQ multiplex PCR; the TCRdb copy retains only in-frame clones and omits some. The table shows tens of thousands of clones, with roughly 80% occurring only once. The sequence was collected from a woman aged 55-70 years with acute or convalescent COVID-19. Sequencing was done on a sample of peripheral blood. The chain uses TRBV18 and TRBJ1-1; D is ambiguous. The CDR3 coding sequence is TGTGCCAGCTCACCTGATCAGGCAGGTGAAGCTTTCTTT. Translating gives CASSPDQAGEAFF. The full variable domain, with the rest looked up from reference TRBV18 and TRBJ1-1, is NAGVMQNPRHLVRRRGQEARLRCSPMKGHSHVYWYRQLPEEGLKFMVYLQKENIIDESGMPKERFSAEFPKEGPSILRIQQVVRGDSAAYFCASSPDQAGEAFFGQGTRLTVV.